A single sample gave rise to the 16 T cell receptor beta chains below, sequenced in a study of blood T cell repertoires in COVID-19. The assay was immunoSEQ multiplex PCR, and TCRdb's table has in-frame clones only and misses some. Of roughly 220,000 clones listed, 88% are singletons. The sample consisted of PBMCs or T cells enriched from blood (not recorded which). The receptors here all came from a woman aged 30 to 39 who had recovered from COVID-19.

V usage is TRBV4-1 and J usage is TRBJ2-5; D call uncertain. Per germline, CDR1 MGHRA and CDR2 YSYEKL. The CDR3 is made up of 15 amino acids. Trimming left V 1 base short and J 2 bases short, with 11 bases between. CDR3 sequence: CASSQVRVGQETQYF. The CDR3 DNA reads as TGCGCCAGCAGCCAAGTCCGGGTCGGTCAAGAGACCCAGTACTTC.

The chain is built from TRBV5-1 and TRBJ2-1; 7 bases line up with TRBD2. The germline gives CDR1 SGHRS, CDR2 YFSETQ. Unmatched junction bases numbered 4, after V lost 2 bases and J lost 2 bases. This CDR3 has 15 residues. The CDR3 sequence: CASSFTGGAYNEQFF. CDR3 DNA sequence: TGCGCCAGCAGCTTTACGGGGGGTGCCTACAATGAGCAGTTCTTC.

The V gene is TRBV7-3, the J gene TRBJ2-1; perhaps TRBD2 as D (6 bases). V lost 4 bases and J 7 bases, leaving 11 bases between the germline ends. The CDR3 is 13 residues long. Germline V lookup: CDR1 SGHTA, CDR2 FQGTGA. The CDR3 sequence: CASSYQLANEQFF. The CDR3 DNA sequence: TGTGCCAGCAGCTACCAGCTAGCGAATGAGCAGTTCTTC.

The chain uses TRBV27 and TRBJ1-5, with 7 positions matching TRBD1. The length of the CDR3 is 19 residues. V was pared by 2 bases and J by 6 bases, with 19 bases of the junction left unmatched. Germline V gene sequence: CDR1 MNHEY, CDR2 SMNVEV (reference sequence). The CDR3 loop is CASSLRPILSDRASQPQHF. DNA of the CDR3: TGTGCCAGCAGTTTAAGACCTATTCTTTCAGACAGGGCTAGTCAGCCCCAGCATTTT.

This clone was recorded once. The CDR3 here is CASGPGGEETQYF. For the CDR3, the DNA is TGTGCCAGCGGTCCAGGGGGCGAAGAGACCCAGTACTTC. The rearrangement uses TRBV6-4 and TRBJ2-5, with 8 bases aligning to TRBD1. V shed 8 bases and J 3 bases; nucleotides not matched to a gene: 5. This CDR3 is built from 13 residues. CDR1 and CDR2 from the germline V gene are MRHNA and SNTAGT.

The chain couples TRBV5-1 to TRBJ1-3; D remains ambiguous. Between the trimmed V and J ends, which lost 2 bases and 2 bases, there was a span of 14 bases. Germline V lookup: CDR1 SGHRS, CDR2 YFSETQ. The CDR3 is 16 residues long. The DNA of the CDR3 is TGCGCCAGCAGCTTCGGAGCCCTAGTAACTGGAAACACCATATATTTT. Its protein is CASSFGALVTGNTIYF.

The chain recombines TRBV4-2 with TRBJ1-4; 9 nucleotides align to TRBD1. V lost 0 bases and J lost 10; bases outside the gene matches: 6. CDR1 and CDR2 (germline): LGHNA, YNFKEQ. The CDR3 is made up of 15 amino acids. The CDR3 reads CASSQEGDRAGKLFF. In DNA form, the CDR3 reads TGTGCCAGCAGCCAAGAAGGGGACAGGGCCGGAAAACTGTTTTTT.

A few counts support this clone. The CDR3 nucleotides read TGTGCCAGCAGCCAAGGACAGAACACTGAAGCTTTCTTT. It encodes CASSQGQNTEAFF. The chain is built from TRBV14 and TRBJ1-1; the D is unclear. Trimming removed 1 base from V and 1 base from J, with 4 bases in between. Germline V gene sequence: CDR1 SGHDN, CDR2 FVKESK. This CDR3 has 13 amino acids. Drawing the rest from reference TRBV14 and TRBJ1-1, the complete variable domain is EAGVTQFPSHSVIEKGQTVTLRCDPISGHDNLYWYRRVMGKEIKFLLHFVKESKQDESGMPNNRFLAERTGGTYSTLKVQPAELEDSGVYFCASSQGQNTEAFFGQGTRLTVV.

The chain is built from TRBV11-2 and TRBJ2-3; 8 nucleotides align to TRBD1. The J segment lost 6 bases and the V segment lost 2 bases, leaving 7 bases of the junction unmatched. CDR1 and CDR2 (germline): SGHAT, FQNNGV. CDR3 length equals 15 residues. The CDR3 spells CASSLRFQGADTQYF. The CDR3 coding sequence is TGTGCCAGCAGCTTAAGGTTCCAGGGGGCGGATACGCAGTATTTT.

The chain couples TRBV6-4 to TRBJ2-3, with 8 bases that match TRBD2. The V segment lost 5 bases and the J segment 2 bases; nucleotides outside the gene matches: 9. Per germline, CDR1 MRHNA and CDR2 SNTAGT. This CDR3 is built from 16 residues. The CDR3 sequence: CASSRTAAGVTDTQYF. Here the CDR3 DNA reads TGTGCCAGCAGTAGGACTGCAGCGGGGGTCACAGATACGCAGTATTTT.

The rearrangement uses TRBV27 and TRBJ1-5; 8 bases agree with TRBD1. The CDR3 sequence is 13 residues long. V lost 6 bases, J lost 6 bases, and 4 bases stayed unmatched. The germline CDR1 and CDR2 sequences are MNHEY and SMNVEV (reference sequence). The chain's CDR3 is CASRGTGGQPQHF. CDR3 in DNA: TGTGCCAGCAGGGGAACAGGGGGTCAGCCCCAGCATTTT.

V and J are TRBV7-9 and TRBJ2-4, with D uncertain. The CDR3 is 17 amino acids. CDR1 and CDR2 (germline): SEHNR, FQNEAQ (reference sequence). V was trimmed by 5 bases and J by 1 base, leaving 18 bases between them. The CDR3 reads CASSPPRMSKAKNIQYF. The CDR3 region has the DNA TGTGCCAGCAGCCCCCCCAGGATGTCAAAGGCCAAAAACATTCAGTACTTC.

The chain combines TRBV27 with TRBJ2-1; D is ambiguous. The CDR3 spans 17 residues. The V and J ends lost 6 bases and 2 bases respectively, with 20 bases between them. CDR1 is MNHEY and CDR2 is SMNVEV in the germline V gene (reference sequence). The DNA for the CDR3 is TGTGCCAGCAGCTCCCCAAGTGGCGCAGGCGCCTACAATGAGCAGTTCTTC. Translation gives CASSSPSGAGAYNEQFF.

The chain joins TRBV12-3 or TRBV12-4 to TRBJ1-5; D gene uncertain. Trimming took 7 bases from V and 1 from J, leaving 5 bases between them. The CDR3 is 12 residues long. The CDR3 DNA is TGTGCCAGCAAACTCAGCAATCAGCCCCAGCATTTT. This gives the protein CASKLSNQPQHF.

This chain uses TRBV9 with TRBJ2-1; 9 bases agree with TRBD2. This CDR3 is 16 amino acids long. The ends lost 3 bases at V and 2 bases at J; junction bases unmatched: 6. Per the germline V gene, CDR1 is SGDLS and CDR2 is YYNGEE. The CDR3 loop is CASSGRLAATYNEQFF. CDR3 in DNA: TGTGCCAGCAGCGGAAGACTAGCGGCAACCTACAATGAGCAGTTCTTC.

The rearrangement joins TRBV29-1 to TRBJ1-5; D is ambiguous. The V gene lost 7 bases and the J gene lost 6 bases, with 19 bases spanning the gap. The CDR3 covers 14 residues. Germline V lookup: CDR1 SQVTM, CDR2 ANQGSEA. This chain's CDR3 is CSAGGPSGSQPQHF. CDR3 bases: TGCAGCGCTGGAGGACCGTCCGGGAGTCAGCCCCAGCATTTT.